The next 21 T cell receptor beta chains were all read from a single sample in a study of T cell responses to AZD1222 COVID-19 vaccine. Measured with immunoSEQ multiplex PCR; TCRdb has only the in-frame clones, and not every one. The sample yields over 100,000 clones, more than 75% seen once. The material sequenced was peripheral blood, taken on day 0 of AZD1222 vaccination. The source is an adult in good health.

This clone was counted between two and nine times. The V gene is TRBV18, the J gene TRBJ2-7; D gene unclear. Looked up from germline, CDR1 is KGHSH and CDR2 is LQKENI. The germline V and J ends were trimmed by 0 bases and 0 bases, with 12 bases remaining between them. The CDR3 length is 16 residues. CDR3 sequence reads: CASSPPDRATSYEQYF. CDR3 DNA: TGTGCCAGCTCACCACCGGACCGGGCCACCTCCTACGAGCAGTACTTC.

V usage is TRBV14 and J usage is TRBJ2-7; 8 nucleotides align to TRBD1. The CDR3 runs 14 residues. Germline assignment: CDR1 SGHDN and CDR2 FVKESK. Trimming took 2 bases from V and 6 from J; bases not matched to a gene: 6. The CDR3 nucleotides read TGTGCCAGCAGCCAAATGGACAGGGTAGGCGAGCAGTACTTC. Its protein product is CASSQMDRVGEQYF.

In nucleotides, the CDR3 is TGTGCCAGCAGCTTCGGGTTAGGGGGCCTAGCCGGGGAGCTGTTTTTT. Its protein product is CASSFGLGGLAGELFF. This sequence joins TRBV13 and TRBJ2-2; 7 bases agree with TRBD1. This CDR3 is built from 16 residues. V lost 3 bases to trimming and J lost 6 bases; unmatched junction nucleotides: 10. CDR1 is PRHDT and CDR2 is FYEKMQ in the germline V gene (reference sequence).

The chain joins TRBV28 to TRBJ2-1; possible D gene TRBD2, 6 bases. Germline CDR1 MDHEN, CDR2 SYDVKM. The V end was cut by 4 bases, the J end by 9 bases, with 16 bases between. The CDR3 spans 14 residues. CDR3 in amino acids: CASSSRLAEVEQFF. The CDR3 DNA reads TGTGCCAGCAGTTCCCGATTAGCGGAGGTTGAGCAGTTCTTC.

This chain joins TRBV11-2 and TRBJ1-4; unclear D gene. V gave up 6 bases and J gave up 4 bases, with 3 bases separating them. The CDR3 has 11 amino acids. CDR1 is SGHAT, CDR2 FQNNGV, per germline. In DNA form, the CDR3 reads TGTGCCAGCAGACTTAATGAAAAACTGTTTTTT. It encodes CASRLNEKLFF.

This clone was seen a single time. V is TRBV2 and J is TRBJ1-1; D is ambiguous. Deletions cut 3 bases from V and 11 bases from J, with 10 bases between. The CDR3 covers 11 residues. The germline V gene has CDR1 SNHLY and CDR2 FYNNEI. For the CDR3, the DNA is TGTGCCAGCAGTGAGTCAGGTGGGGCTTTCTTT. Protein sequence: CASSESGGAFF.

The CDR3 protein is CASSPWTGGSRNEKLFF. As DNA, the CDR3 is TGTGCCAGCAGCCCTTGGACAGGGGGCTCCCGTAATGAAAAACTGTTTTTT. J is TRBJ1-4 and V is TRBV6-2 or TRBV6-3; 11 bases are a match to TRBD1. V trimming: 6 bases; J trimming: 4 bases; junction bases outside the gene matches: 10. CDR1 MNHEY and CDR2 SVGEGT come from the germline V gene. The CDR3 length is 17 residues.

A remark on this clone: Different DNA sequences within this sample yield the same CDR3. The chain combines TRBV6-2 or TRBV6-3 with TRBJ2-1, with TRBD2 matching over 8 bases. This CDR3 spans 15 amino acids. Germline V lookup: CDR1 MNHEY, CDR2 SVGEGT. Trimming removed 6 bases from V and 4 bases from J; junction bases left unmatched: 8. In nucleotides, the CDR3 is TGTGCCAGCAGCCAAAGCGGGGGACGGTACAATGAGCAGTTCTTC. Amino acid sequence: CASSQSGGRYNEQFF.

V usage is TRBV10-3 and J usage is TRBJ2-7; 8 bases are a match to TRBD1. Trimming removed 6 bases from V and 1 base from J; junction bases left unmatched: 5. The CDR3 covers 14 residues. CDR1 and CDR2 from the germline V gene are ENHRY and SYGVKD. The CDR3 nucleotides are TGTGCCATCAGGTCCAGACAGGGGTCCTACGAGCAGTACTTC. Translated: CAIRSRQGSYEQYF.

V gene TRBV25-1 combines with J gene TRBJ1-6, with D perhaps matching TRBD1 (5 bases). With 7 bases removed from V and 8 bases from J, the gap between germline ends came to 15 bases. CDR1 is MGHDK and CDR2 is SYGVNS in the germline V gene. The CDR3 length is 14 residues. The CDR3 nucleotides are TGTGCCAGCAACCTCGGGACGCAATATTCACCCCTCCACTTT. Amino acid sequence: CASNLGTQYSPLHF.

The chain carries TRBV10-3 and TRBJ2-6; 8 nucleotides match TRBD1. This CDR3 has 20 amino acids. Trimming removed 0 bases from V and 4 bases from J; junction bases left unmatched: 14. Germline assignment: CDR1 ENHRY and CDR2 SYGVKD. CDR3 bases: TGTGCCATCAGTGAGTCTTTCCCGGACAGGGTTACTGCCGGGGCCAACGTCCTGACTTTC. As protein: CAISESFPDRVTAGANVLTF.

The CDR3 loop reads CASSQDYLAASLHQETQYF. The CDR3 region has the DNA TGCGCCAGCAGCCAAGATTATCTAGCGGCATCTCTACACCAAGAGACCCAGTACTTC. V gene TRBV4-3 combines with J gene TRBJ2-5, with 7 bases lining up with TRBD2. The CDR3 totals 19 residues. Germline loops: CDR1 LGHNA, CDR2 YSLEER. The junction had 13 bases not matched to a gene; V was cut back by 0 bases and J by 0 bases.

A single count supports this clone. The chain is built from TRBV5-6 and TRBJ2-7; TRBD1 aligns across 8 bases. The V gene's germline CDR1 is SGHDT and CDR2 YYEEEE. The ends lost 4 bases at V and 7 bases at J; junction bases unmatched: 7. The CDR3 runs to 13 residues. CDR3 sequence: CASSRQGAKEQYF. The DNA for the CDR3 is TGTGCCAGCAGCAGGCAGGGGGCTAAGGAGCAGTACTTC.

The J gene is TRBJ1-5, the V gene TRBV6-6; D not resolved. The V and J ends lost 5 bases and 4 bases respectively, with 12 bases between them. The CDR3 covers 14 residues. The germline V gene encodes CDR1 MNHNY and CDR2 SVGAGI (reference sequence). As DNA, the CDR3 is TGTGCCAGCAGTACTTGGCCACAGAATCAGCCCCAGCATTTT. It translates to CASSTWPQNQPQHF.

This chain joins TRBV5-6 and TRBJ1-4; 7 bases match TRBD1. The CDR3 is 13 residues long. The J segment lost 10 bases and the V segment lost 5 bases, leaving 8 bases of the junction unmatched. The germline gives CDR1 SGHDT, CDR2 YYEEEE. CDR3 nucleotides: TGTGCCAGCAGTCAGGGGGAAGGAGGAAAACTGTTTTTT. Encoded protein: CASSQGEGGKLFF.

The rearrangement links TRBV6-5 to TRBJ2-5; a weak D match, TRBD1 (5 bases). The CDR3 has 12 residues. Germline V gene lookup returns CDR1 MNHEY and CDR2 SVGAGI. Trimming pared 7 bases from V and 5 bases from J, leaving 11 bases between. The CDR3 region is CASTGYGETQYF. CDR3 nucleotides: TGTGCCAGCACAGGGTACGGGGAGACCCAGTACTTC.

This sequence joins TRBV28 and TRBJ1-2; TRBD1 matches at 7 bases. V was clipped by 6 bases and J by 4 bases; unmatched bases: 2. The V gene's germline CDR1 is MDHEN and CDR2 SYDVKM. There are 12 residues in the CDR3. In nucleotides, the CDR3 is TGTGCCAGCAGATCAGGGGGCTATGGCTACACCTTC. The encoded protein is CASRSGGYGYTF.

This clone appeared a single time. CDR3: CAWEFTGAYYEQYF. CDR3 DNA: TGTGCCTGGGAATTTACAGGGGCCTACTACGAGCAGTACTTC. V usage is TRBV30 and J usage is TRBJ2-7; the match to TRBD1 covers 7 bases. Germline V gene lookup returns CDR1 GTSNPN and CDR2 SVGIG (reference sequence). The CDR3 sequence is 14 residues long. With 5 bases clipped from V and 3 bases from J, the junction kept 10 bases outside the gene matches.

CDR3 sequence: CATSRDEGWDEKLFF. In DNA form, the CDR3 reads TGTGCCACCAGCAGAGATGAGGGGTGGGATGAAAAACTGTTTTTT. V usage is TRBV15 and J usage is TRBJ1-4; TRBD1 is a possible D gene (5 bases). The CDR3 runs to 15 residues. Per the germline V gene, CDR1 is LNHNV and CDR2 is YYDKDF (reference sequence). V lost 0 bases to trimming and J lost 6 bases, with 11 bases between them. The complete variable domain, with remaining parts taken from reference TRBV15 and TRBJ1-4, reads DAMVIQNPRYQVTQFGKPVTLSCSQTLNHNVMYWYQQKSSQAPKLLFHYYDKDFNNEADTPDNFQSRRPNTSFCFLDIRSPGLGDTAMYLCATSRDEGWDEKLFFGSGTQLSVL.

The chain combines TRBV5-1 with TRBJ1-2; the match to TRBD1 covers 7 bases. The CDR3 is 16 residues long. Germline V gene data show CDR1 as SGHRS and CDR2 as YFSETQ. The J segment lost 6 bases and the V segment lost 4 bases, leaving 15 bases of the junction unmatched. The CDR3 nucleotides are TGCGCCAGCAGCACAGGATATAGAGGGGGCGGCGATGGCTACACCTTC. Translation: CASSTGYRGGGDGYTF.

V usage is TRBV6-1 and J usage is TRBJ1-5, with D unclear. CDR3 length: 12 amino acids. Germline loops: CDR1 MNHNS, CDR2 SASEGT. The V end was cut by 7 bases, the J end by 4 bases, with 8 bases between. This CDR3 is CASNDPNQPQHF. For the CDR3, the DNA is TGTGCCAGCAATGACCCGAATCAGCCCCAGCATTTT.